The sequence of this T cell receptor (beta chain) was determined in a study of T cells in Graves' hyperthyroidism and ophthalmopathy (dated by TCRdb to between 2018 and 2021). Turning to the overall study: Peripheral blood was collected at initial diagnosis, before any treatment. A discovery cohort of 95 to 100 patients, about 44 with Graves' ophthalmopathy and 57 with stable Graves' hyperthyroidism, was used to find distinguishing TCR V-J signatures. An independent validation cohort of fewer than 20 hyperthyroidism patients and roughly 16 patients who later progressed to ophthalmopathy tested prospective prediction of ophthalmopathy. The roughly 100 discovery patients were divided at random into training and test sets in a 7:3 ratio. In roughly six Graves' hyperthyroidism patients, the study also compared T-cell repertoires from thyroid tissue with T-cell repertoires from blood. After blood sampling, hyperthyroidism patients were treated with methimazole at a starting dose of 30 mg daily, and ophthalmopathy patients were treated with high-dose intravenous methylprednisolone. The paper reports TCR Vbeta CDR3 sequencing of some 140 peripheral blood samples: over 40 ophthalmopathy, about 75 hyperthyroidism and 17 progressor patients.

Ten or more counts support this clonotype. No cognate antigen has been identified for it. Base qualities are missing; no much larger clone stands one base away. Findings and caveats that apply to the study as a whole: No statistical method was used to fix the sample size in advance, and group allocation was not hidden from the investigators. A 13 V-J signature model separated ophthalmopathy from stable hyperthyroidism, with roughly 88% sensitivity and approximately 81% specificity in cross-validation and 80%/75% in testing. Most expanded thyroid clonotypes (frequency above 0.001) were also detected in blood, suggesting blood repertoires may reflect thyroid immune responses. During validation, the model predicted progression to ophthalmopathy a median of about 6.5 months ahead of onset, with around 71% sensitivity and roughly 75% specificity.

The junction shows trimming of 4 bases on V and 4 bases on J, plus 22 bases between the germline ends. The CDR3 goes from the cysteine to the phenylalanine over 17 residues. Only CDR3 DNA remains: 51 bases, in frame from the first base. Ophthalmopathy patients had moderately to severely active disease, with a Clinical Activity Score of 3 or more, a NOSPECS grade of 4 or more, and a disease duration of less than 3 months. Patients with uncontrolled infections, other autoimmune diseases, pregnancy or lactation were excluded. Diagnoses were established on the basis of clinical symptoms, serum thyroxine and TRAb, thyroid ultrasound, and orbital computed tomography. PBMCs were isolated from approximately 10 ml of fresh peripheral blood by Ficoll-Paque density gradient centrifugation. Total RNA was extracted with Trizol reagent, and quality was checked on an Agilent 2100 Bioanalyzer. The TCR beta CDR3 regions were amplified from the RNA transcripts. The TCR CDR3 was subjected to a first round of RT-PCR using the HTBI primer set and the Qiagen OneStep RT-PCR kit. Libraries were constructed in a second round of multiplex PCR, after which size selection and purification were performed. The libraries were sequenced on an Illumina HiSeq2000 using paired-end 100 bp reads. The study's own analysis went as follows. SOAPnuke was used to process the raw data, removing reads that contained adapters or uncalled bases, had a mean Phred below 15, or lacked an exact match to the constant primer or identifier. High-quality paired reads were merged with COPE v1.2.5, and unique nucleotide sequences were defined as clonotypes. Clonotypes were aligned to IMGT TRBV, TRBD and TRBJ reference segments using MiTCR v1.1. Analysis was restricted to V-J combinations with a frequency above 0.0001, which covered 98% to 99.2% of repertoires. A TCS score was defined as the ratio of F50 (clonal expansion) to E x V (chaos), with BLOSUM62-based TCRdist applied between CDR3 peptides within each V-J. Welch's t-statistics and random forest reduced 500 to 550 V-J features to 13, which were used in a naive Bayes classifier (R e1071). Using fastp at Q25 and MiXCR, TCRdb reprocessed the public reads and kept productive beta chains. Under each unique CDR3 protein, matching rows form one entry showing the most common genes and DNA. The V and J calls come from TCRdb's annotation, not from the publication. The sample table records 500,000 to 650,000 distinct CDR3 sequences; about 20% of these occur just once. Of the sample, about 45% falls within the top ten clones.

The receptor chain draws on TRBV12-3 or TRBV12-4 and TRBJ1-2; the D segment cannot be called with confidence. The sequence derives from a man aged 35 to 55 with Graves' ophthalmopathy. The sample comprised blood. The CDR3 protein sequence reads: CASSSTRLQMGSYGYTF. The DNA is TGTGCCAGCAGTTCAACTCGCCTCCAGATGGGCAGCTATGGCTACACCTTC.